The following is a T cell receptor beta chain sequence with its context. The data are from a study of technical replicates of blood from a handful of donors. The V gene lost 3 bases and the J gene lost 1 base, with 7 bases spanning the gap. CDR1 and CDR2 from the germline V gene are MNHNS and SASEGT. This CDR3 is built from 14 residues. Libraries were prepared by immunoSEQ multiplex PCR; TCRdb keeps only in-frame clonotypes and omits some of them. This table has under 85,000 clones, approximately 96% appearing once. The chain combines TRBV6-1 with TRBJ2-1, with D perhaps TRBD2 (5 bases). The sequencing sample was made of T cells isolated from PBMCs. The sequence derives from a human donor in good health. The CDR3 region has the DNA TGTGCCAGCAGTGAGGCGGGTTCCTACAATGAGCAGTTCTTC. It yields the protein CASSEAGSYNEQFF.